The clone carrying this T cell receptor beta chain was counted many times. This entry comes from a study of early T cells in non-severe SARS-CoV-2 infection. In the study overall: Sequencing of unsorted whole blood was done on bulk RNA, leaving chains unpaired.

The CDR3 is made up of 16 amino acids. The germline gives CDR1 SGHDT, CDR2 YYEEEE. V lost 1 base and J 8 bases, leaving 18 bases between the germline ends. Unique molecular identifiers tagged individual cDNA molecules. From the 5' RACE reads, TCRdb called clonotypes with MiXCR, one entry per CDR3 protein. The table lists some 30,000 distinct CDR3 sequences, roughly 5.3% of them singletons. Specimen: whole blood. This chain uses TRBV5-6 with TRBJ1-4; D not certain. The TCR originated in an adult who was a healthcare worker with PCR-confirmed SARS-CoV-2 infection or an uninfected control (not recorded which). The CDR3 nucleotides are TGTGCCAGCAGCTTGAAGGTTGGGTCGTCGGCGGAAAAACTGTTTTTT. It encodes CASSLKVGSSAEKLFF.